A selection of T cell receptor beta chains follows, all from one sample in a study of CD8 T cells in ankylosing spondylitis. MiXCR was run by TCRdb on the 5' RACE reads, yielding one entry per CDR3 protein. Altogether more than 110,000 distinct CDR3 sequences are present, approximately 8.4% being singletons, with the ten largest covering 7.3%. Sequencing was performed on synovial fluid, either unsorted or a sorted T cell fraction (not recorded which). The receptors were sampled from a male donor with ankylosing spondylitis. The CDR3 runs from the conserved cysteine through the conserved F or W. A D gene is named only where the DNA matches it firmly. Clone size, where shown, is once, few, many, or a class for clones that have expanded.

d_call,v_call,clone_size,j_call,cdr3_nt,cdr3_aa
.,TRBV20-1,many,TRBJ1-4,TGCAGTGCTAGAGAAGCAACTAATGAAAAACTGTTTTTT,CSAREATNEKLFF
.,TRBV5-1,many,TRBJ1-5,TGCGCCAGCAGCCCGTTTGGAGGGGGACGTCAGCCCCAGCATTTT,CASSPFGGGRQPQHF
.,TRBV6-5,.,TRBJ1-1,TGTGCCAGCAGTTTCGACTTGAACACTGAAGCTTTCTTT,CASSFDLNTEAFF
.,TRBV18,.,TRBJ1-3,TGTGCCAGCTCACCGGATGACCCCCGGAACACCATATATTTT,CASSPDDPRNTIYF
.,TRBV20-1,many,TRBJ2-5,TGCAGTGCTAGTACGACAGGCCAAGAGACCCAGTACTTC,CSASTTGQETQYF
.,TRBV21-1,few,TRBJ1-6,TGTGCCAGCACCCAAGGAGGACGGTTGATGGGGAGCTCCTATAATTCACCCCTCCACTTT,CASTQGGRLMGSSYNSPLHF
TRBD1,TRBV20-1,few,TRBJ1-6,TGCAGTGCTAGCGCCCGGACAGGGTCGGTTTCACCCCTCCACTTT,CSASARTGSVSPLHF
TRBD1,TRBV6-1,.,TRBJ2-2,TGTGCCAGCAACCTACAGGGGGCAGGCACCGCGGAGCTGTTTTTT,CASNLQGAGTAELFF
.,TRBV20-1,.,TRBJ2-5,TGCAGTGCTAGTAAAGGATACGTCGGGGAGACCCAGTACTTC,CSASKGYVGETQYF
.,TRBV24-1,many,TRBJ2-1,TGTGCCACCAGTGATGGGTCAGGGAGGAACAATGAGCAGTTCTTC,CATSDGSGRNNEQFF
.,TRBV9,many,TRBJ2-1,TGTGCCAGCAGCGGGAAAAATGAGCAGTTCTTC,CASSGKNEQFF
TRBD1,TRBV7-2,many,TRBJ1-2,TGTGCCAGCAGCCGTTCGGGACAGGGAGTGGAAGGCTACACCTTC,CASSRSGQGVEGYTF
.,TRBV7-9,few,TRBJ1-4,TGTGCCAGCAGCGCTAACAGGGAGCAAGAAAAACTGTTTTTT,CASSANREQEKLFF
TRBD2,TRBV7-9,.,TRBJ2-2,TGTGCCAGCAGCTTAGTGTCTAGCGGCCACACCGGGGAGCTGTTTTTT,CASSLVSSGHTGELFF
.,TRBV5-1,few,TRBJ1-3,TGCGCCAGCAGCTTGAGAGAGACGGGGACCATATATTTT,CASSLRETGTIYF
TRBD1,TRBV6-6,few,TRBJ1-5,TGTGCCGCGGGACAGGGATACACGGAGCCCCAGCATTTT,CAAGQGYTEPQHF